A single sample is the source of the 19 T cell receptor beta chains below, sequenced in a study of shared clonotypes between healthy human individuals (dated by TCRdb to 2018 to 2021). The library came from the immunoSEQ multiplex PCR assay. This is the immuneACCESS table as TCRdb keeps it, with only in-frame sequences that have V and J called. A part of the clones is gone; compared with another copy, unresolved V genes explain less than half, and the rest is unexplained. Recorded for this sample are fewer than 3 million clones; about nine tenths of them occurred a single time. 0.37% of the sample lies in the top ten. Sequenced material: naive CD4+ T cells from PBMCs. The sample's cell subset or site label, in plain terms: CD45RA+ positively selected. Receptors were obtained from a man in his late teens or twenties in good health. Some clones in this sample may be carry-over from other donors' samples.

This chain joins TRBV15 and TRBJ2-5; no definite D call. V was trimmed by 1 base and J by 0 bases, leaving 12 bases between them. The germline gives CDR1 LNHNV, CDR2 YYDKDF (reference sequence). The CDR3 extends over 16 amino acids. The CDR3 region has the DNA TGTGCCACCAGCAGAGGGGATGGTAGCAACCAAGAGACCCAGTACTTC. It translates to CATSRGDGSNQETQYF.

This chain joins TRBV9 and TRBJ2-1; 13 bases map to TRBD2. V lost 4 bases and J lost 6; bases outside the gene matches: 10. The CDR3 runs 17 residues. Germline CDR1 is SGDLS and CDR2 is YYNGEE. The CDR3 reads CASSPHPLAGGPNEQFF. The CDR3 DNA reads TGTGCCAGCAGCCCACATCCACTAGCGGGAGGGCCCAATGAGCAGTTCTTC.

The chain joins TRBV5-1 to TRBJ1-2, with TRBD1 matching over 8 bases. The CDR3 sequence is 15 residues long. V lost 0 bases, J lost 2 bases, and 3 bases stayed unmatched. The germline CDR1 and CDR2 sequences are SGHRS and YFSETQ. In DNA form, the CDR3 reads TGCGCCAGCAGCTTGGGAAACAGGGGGAACTATGGCTACACCTTC. It codes for CASSLGNRGNYGYTF.

This clone was observed once. Other DNA sequences in this sample translate to the same CDR3. V usage is TRBV30 and J usage is TRBJ2-5; D gene unclear. The germline V gene has CDR1 GTSNPN and CDR2 SVGIG (reference sequence). The V end was cut by 0 bases, the J end by 5 bases, with 4 bases between. The CDR3 contains 11 residues. Here the CDR3 reads CAWSVTETQYF. The DNA for the CDR3 is TGTGCCTGGAGTGTGACGGAGACCCAGTACTTC.

As concerns this clone: One junction end disagrees with the germline gene, perhaps due to a read error. This chain connects TRBV28 to TRBJ2-5; 10 nucleotides line up with TRBD1. The germline V gene encodes CDR1 MDHEN and CDR2 SYDVKM. This CDR3 contains 12 residues. The CDR3 loop is CASSLGQGQEHF. The CDR3 nucleotides are TGTGCCAGCAGCCTGGGACAGGGGCAGGAGCACTTC.

This clone was observed a single time. Different DNA sequences within this sample yield the same CDR3. The V gene is TRBV18, the J gene TRBJ2-5, with D hard to call. V was clipped by 0 bases and J by 5 bases, with 7 bases between them. Germline CDR1 and CDR2: KGHSH and LQKENI. CDR3 length: 13 amino acids. The CDR3 sequence: CASSPPSDETQYF. The CDR3 coding sequence is TGTGCCAGCTCACCACCTAGTGATGAGACCCAGTACTTC.

This chain links TRBV7-3 with TRBJ2-1; weak D call: TRBD2 (6 bases). Trimming left V 2 bases short and J 4 bases short, with 12 bases between. The CDR3 contains 15 residues. CDR1 is SGHTA, CDR2 FQGTGA, per germline. The CDR3 nucleotides are TGTGCCAGCAGCTTATTCGGGGAGGCTTACAATGAGCAGTTCTTC. It yields the protein CASSLFGEAYNEQFF.

J is TRBJ1-5 and V is TRBV4-1; TRBD1 aligns across 7 bases. Germline CDR1 MGHRA, CDR2 YSYEKL. V was clipped by 8 bases and J by 9 bases; unmatched bases: 13. CDR3 length equals 14 residues. CDR3 amino acids: CASGGTGVGRPQHF. CDR3 in DNA: TGCGCCAGCGGGGGAACAGGGGTCGGGAGGCCCCAGCATTTT.

This chain connects TRBV5-8 to TRBJ2-5; D is unclear. Germline CDR1 is SGHTS and CDR2 is YDEGEE. Trimming pared 0 bases from V and 4 bases from J, leaving 16 bases between. CDR3 length: 16 residues. DNA of the CDR3: TGTGCCAGCAGCTTGGCTACACCGAGAGTCTCAGAGACCCAGTACTTC. It yields the protein CASSLATPRVSETQYF.

CDR3 DNA: TGTGCCAGCAGCCCCAGACTAGCGGGAGTTGGAGATACGCAGTATTTT. Its translation is CASSPRLAGVGDTQYF. The gene calls are TRBV7-2 and TRBJ2-3, with 12 bases identical to TRBD2. This CDR3 region has 16 residues. The germline V gene encodes CDR1 SGHTA and CDR2 FQGNSA. The V segment lost 5 bases and the J segment 5 bases; nucleotides outside the gene matches: 8. Full variable domain (rest looked up from reference TRBV7-2 and TRBJ2-3): GAGVSQSPSNKVTEKGKDVELRCDPISGHTALYWYRQSLGQGLEFLIYFQGNSAPDKSGLPSDRFSAERTGGSVSTLTIQRTQQEDSAVYLCASSPRLAGVGDTQYFGPGTRLTVL.

The chain recombines TRBV19 with TRBJ2-2; TRBD1 matches at 8 bases. Trimming at V came to 9 bases and at J to 13 bases, leaving 25 bases not matched to a gene. The CDR3 consists of 17 residues. In germline, CDR1 is LNHDA, CDR2 SQIVND (reference sequence). CDR3 amino acids: CASNQGPPGTGGLRLFF. The CDR3 DNA sequence: TGTGCCAGCAACCAAGGGCCTCCCGGGACAGGTGGCTTAAGGCTGTTTTTT.

V usage is TRBV20-1 and J usage is TRBJ2-1; 8 bases match TRBD2. The V segment lost 5 bases and the J segment 8 bases; nucleotides outside the gene matches: 2. Germline CDR1 DFQATT, CDR2 SNEGSKA (reference sequence). The CDR3 extends over 11 amino acids. CDR3 sequence reads: CSARLAYEQFF. The CDR3 bases are TGCAGTGCTCGACTAGCGTATGAGCAGTTCTTC.

V and J are TRBV6-7 and TRBJ1-5; no clear D. TRBV6-7 is an ORF, and what it does is uncertain. The CDR3 has 15 amino acids. Trimming removed 6 bases at V and 7 bases at J, with 19 bases between. The CDR3 bases are TGTGCCAGCAGGAGATTCCGAGCCATAGGCCAGCCCCAGCATTTT. Encoded protein: CASRRFRAIGQPQHF.

V gene TRBV30 combines with J gene TRBJ1-3, with D hard to call. V shed 3 bases and J shed 2 bases, with 14 bases lying between them. The CDR3 is 15 amino acids. Per germline, CDR1 GTSNPN and CDR2 SVGIG (reference sequence). CDR3 sequence (DNA): TGTGCCTGGAGGGGTGGCAGCCTTCCTGGAAACACCATATATTTT. Encoded protein: CAWRGGSLPGNTIYF.

This clone has a single count. In DNA, the CDR3 is TGTGCCAGCAGAACTAGGGGGCAGGGGGCCAATCAGCCCCAGCATTTT. This sequence encodes CASRTRGQGANQPQHF. The V call is TRBV28, the J call TRBJ1-5; TRBD1 agrees at 8 bases. Germline V gene lookup returns CDR1 MDHEN and CDR2 SYDVKM. The V segment lost 6 bases and the J segment 3 bases; nucleotides outside the gene matches: 10. There are 16 residues in the CDR3.

The chain uses TRBV6-1 and TRBJ2-5; 10 nucleotides align to TRBD1. The CDR3 contains 14 residues. CDR1 is MNHNS and CDR2 is SASEGT in the germline V gene. V lost 5 bases to trimming and J lost 4 bases; unmatched junction nucleotides: 4. The CDR3 sequence is CASSPRQGAETQYF. CDR3 in DNA: TGTGCCAGCAGTCCGCGACAGGGGGCAGAGACCCAGTACTTC.

The rearrangement links TRBV6-5 to TRBJ2-5; D gene ambiguous. Germline CDR1 MNHEY, CDR2 SVGAGI. This CDR3 is built from 12 residues. The V end was cut by 4 bases, the J end by 13 bases, with 16 bases between. Here the CDR3 reads CASSSTLGDPYF. The CDR3 DNA reads TGTGCCAGCAGTTCAACACTGGGCGACCCGTACTTC.

The V call is TRBV7-2, the J call TRBJ2-5; 7 bases align to TRBD2. The CDR3 runs 16 residues. J lost 2 bases, V lost 0 bases, and 6 bases had no gene match. Germline values: CDR1 SGHTA, CDR2 FQGNSA. CDR3 bases: TGTGCCAGCAGCTTAGCGTTAGGGACTATTCAAGAGACCCAGTACTTC. As protein: CASSLALGTIQETQYF.

The V and J genes are TRBV18 and TRBJ1-4; D gene uncertain. CDR1 is KGHSH and CDR2 is LQKENI in the germline V gene. The CDR3 loop spans 16 amino acids. With 1 base removed from V and 5 bases from J, the gap between germline ends came to 14 bases. In DNA form, the CDR3 reads TGTGCCAGCTCACCACAAAGATCCGACAACAATGAAAAACTGTTTTTT. This encodes CASSPQRSDNNEKLFF. Based on the CDR3 plus reference TRBV18 and TRBJ1-4, the full variable domain is NAGVMQNPRHLVRRRGQEARLRCSPMKGHSHVYWYRQLPEEGLKFMVYLQKENIIDESGMPKERFSAEFPKEGPSILRIQQVVRGDSAAYFCASSPQRSDNNEKLFFGSGTQLSVL.